These T cell receptor beta chains were read from a single sample in a study of T cells after yellow fever vaccination. TCRdb analysed the 5' RACE reads with MiXCR anew, one entry per CDR3 protein. The sample consists of 150,000 to 200,000 distinct CDR3 sequences, roughly 11% of them appearing once. The source was CD8+ T cells sorted from PBMCs, collected 15 days after the yellow fever booster vaccination. The receptors were sampled from a man in his late teens or twenties who received the YFV17D yellow fever vaccine. The CDR3 runs from the conserved cysteine through the conserved F or W. A D gene is named only where the DNA matches it firmly. Expanded clones are given a class, and other clones once, few, many or no size at all.

j_call,v_call,clone_size,cdr3_length,d_call,cdr3_aa,cdr3_nt
TRBJ2-6,TRBV7-9,few,18,.,CASTGPGHTYSGANVLTF,TGTGCCAGCACCGGCCCGGGACACACCTACTCTGGGGCCAACGTCCTGACTTTC
TRBJ2-3,TRBV19,few,18,TRBD1,CASSVWLSGTGRTDTQYF,TGTGCCAGTTCCGTTTGGCTCTCCGGGACAGGACGAACAGATACGCAGTATTTT
TRBJ2-5,TRBV20-1,.,13,TRBD2,CSAGIAGEETQYF,TGCAGTGCTGGGATAGCGGGGGAAGAGACCCAGTACTTC
TRBJ2-1,TRBV19,few,14,.,CASSIASGFNEQFF,TGTGCCAGTAGTATAGCGTCGGGGTTCAATGAGCAGTTCTTC
TRBJ2-5,TRBV9,.,15,TRBD2,CASSLGGGASETQYF,TGTGCCAGCAGCCTTGGCGGGGGGGCCAGCGAGACCCAGTACTTC
TRBJ2-2,TRBV21-1,.,15,.,CASSSQRLDTGELFF,TGTGCCAGCAGCTCCCAGCGTCTGGACACCGGGGAGCTGTTTTTT
TRBJ1-4,TRBV3-1,.,15,.,CASSQGSTTNEKLFF,TGTGCCAGCAGCCAAGGGTCCACAACTAATGAAAAACTGTTTTTT
TRBJ1-3,TRBV27,.,14,TRBD1,CASSSTGGVGTIYF,TGTGCCAGCAGTTCTACAGGGGGCGTCGGCACCATATATTTT
TRBJ1-6,TRBV12-3/TRBV12-4,.,14,.,CASSLFTRGSPLHF,TGTGCCAGCAGCCTATTTACCCGTGGTTCACCCCTCCACTTT
TRBJ2-1,TRBV12-3/TRBV12-4,.,15,.,CASSFEGGPHNEQFF,TGTGCCAGCAGTTTCGAGGGGGGGCCCCACAATGAGCAGTTCTTC
TRBJ2-5,TRBV29-1,few,18,TRBD2,CSVDGAGGHLPYQETQYF,TGCAGCGTTGATGGGGCGGGGGGGCACCTTCCGTACCAAGAGACCCAGTACTTC
TRBJ1-1,TRBV13,many,17,TRBD1,CASSLSGGAGGNTEAFF,TGTGCCAGCAGCTTATCCGGGGGCGCAGGGGGAAACACTGAAGCTTTCTTT
TRBJ2-2,TRBV5-1,few,15,TRBD2,CASSFPGGNTGELFF,TGCGCCAGCAGCTTTCCGGGGGGTAACACCGGGGAGCTGTTTTTT
TRBJ1-1,TRBV18,few,15,.,CASSPDPTPVTEAFF,TGTGCCAGCTCACCGGACCCAACCCCCGTCACTGAAGCTTTCTTT
TRBJ1-6,TRBV6-5,.,13,.,CASSDSYNSPLHF,TGTGCCAGCAGTGACAGCTATAATTCACCCCTCCACTTT
TRBJ1-3,TRBV5-1,few,18,.,CASSSKEGAEGIGNTIYF,TGCGCCAGCAGCTCGAAGGAAGGTGCAGAGGGTATCGGAAACACCATATATTTT
TRBJ2-3,TRBV12-3/TRBV12-4,few,14,.,CASRMTLGADTQYF,TGTGCCAGCAGAATGACCCTAGGGGCAGATACGCAGTATTTT
TRBJ2-6,TRBV27,few,17,.,CASSLGHVVSGANVLTF,TGTGCCAGCAGTTTAGGGCACGTCGTCTCTGGGGCCAACGTCCTGACTTTC
TRBJ1-1,TRBV6-2/TRBV6-3,.,15,.,CASSWEQGLNTEAFF,TGTGCCAGCAGTTGGGAGCAGGGGTTGAACACTGAAGCTTTCTTT
TRBJ1-2,TRBV12-5,.,14,.,CASGWSGIPDGYTF,TGTGCTAGTGGTTGGTCAGGGATCCCCGATGGCTACACCTTC
TRBJ1-4,TRBV18,few,14,.,CASSPGDFNEKLFF,TGTGCCAGCTCACCAGGGGATTTTAATGAAAAACTGTTTTTT
TRBJ1-6,TRBV6-5,.,15,.,CASSYSKQIGSPLHF,TGTGCCAGCAGTTACTCGAAGCAGATAGGTTCACCCCTCCACTTT
TRBJ2-2,TRBV6-5,many,15,TRBD1,CASSYTGGNTGELFF,TGTGCCAGCAGTTACACAGGGGGGAACACCGGGGAGCTGTTTTTT
TRBJ1-1,TRBV4-1,few,15,.,CASSQKGTENTEAFF,TGCGCCAGCAGCCAAAAGGGGACGGAGAACACTGAAGCTTTCTTT
TRBJ2-7,TRBV7-9,.,13,.,CASRDKSSYEQYF,TGTGCCAGCCGGGACAAGAGCTCCTACGAGCAGTACTTC
TRBJ2-1,TRBV20-1,.,15,TRBD2,CSASLFSGGAVEQFF,TGCAGTGCTAGCCTCTTTAGCGGGGGGGCGGTTGAGCAGTTCTTC
TRBJ2-3,TRBV7-9,.,18,TRBD2,CASSFPPAASGGEDTQYF,TGTGCCAGCAGCTTCCCTCCGGCGGCTAGCGGGGGGGAAGATACGCAGTATTTT
TRBJ2-2,TRBV18,.,16,.,CASSPPERGYPGELFF,TGTGCCAGCTCACCACCGGAAAGGGGGTACCCCGGGGAGCTGTTTTTT
TRBJ1-1,TRBV12-5,.,19,.,CASGLLLGGSGTEVTEAFF,TGTGCTAGTGGTTTGTTGTTAGGAGGTTCTGGGACTGAGGTCACTGAAGCTTTCTTT
TRBJ2-7,TRBV19,few,15,TRBD1,CASSTLDRGTYEQYF,TGTGCCAGTAGTACCCTAGACAGGGGGACCTACGAGCAGTACTTC
TRBJ1-1,TRBV20-1,many,12,.,CSAIPGNTEAFF,TGCAGTGCTATTCCGGGGAACACTGAAGCTTTCTTT
TRBJ2-5,TRBV7-8,many,15,.,CASRYPGSLGETQYF,TGTGCCAGCAGATATCCGGGCTCTTTAGGGGAGACCCAGTACTTC
TRBJ2-1,TRBV7-3,.,13,.,CASSLWASNEQFF,TGTGCCAGCAGCTTGTGGGCCTCCAATGAGCAGTTCTTC
TRBJ2-5,TRBV29-1,.,14,.,CSVEVSVIQETQYF,TGCAGCGTTGAGGTTTCGGTAATCCAAGAGACCCAGTACTTC
TRBJ1-5,TRBV4-3,.,16,.,CASSHPALGSNQPQHF,TGCGCCAGCAGCCACCCAGCGTTGGGTAGCAATCAGCCCCAGCATTTT
TRBJ2-5,TRBV28,.,13,.,CASQTWSQETQYF,TGTGCCAGCCAAACTTGGAGCCAAGAGACCCAGTACTTC
TRBJ2-5,TRBV9,few,15,TRBD1,CASSVGTVVEETQYF,TGTGCCAGCAGCGTTGGGACAGTAGTTGAGGAGACCCAGTACTTC
TRBJ2-6,TRBV12-3/TRBV12-4,.,15,TRBD1,CASSYDRAGANVLTF,TGTGCCAGCAGTTATGACAGGGCTGGGGCCAACGTCCTGACTTTC
TRBJ1-5,TRBV5-1,.,15,.,CASSLLGNSNQPQHF,TGCGCCAGCAGCTTGCTCGGGAATAGCAATCAGCCCCAGCATTTT
TRBJ2-7,TRBV9,many,14,.,CASSSGTGPYEQYF,TGTGCCAGCAGCTCCGGGACCGGGCCCTACGAGCAGTACTTC
TRBJ1-1,TRBV7-2,.,16,TRBD1,CASSPWTGAQPYEAFF,TGTGCCAGCAGCCCCTGGACAGGAGCCCAACCGTATGAAGCTTTCTTT
TRBJ2-1,TRBV11-2,few,14,.,CASSSGASYNEQFF,TGTGCCAGCAGCTCGGGGGCCTCCTACAATGAGCAGTTCTTC
TRBJ2-5,TRBV4-1,.,15,.,CASSQTTNYRETQYF,TGCGCCAGCAGCCAAACGACCAATTATCGAGAGACCCAGTACTTC
TRBJ2-2,TRBV5-4,many,14,.,CASSLGVSAGELFF,TGTGCCAGCAGCTTGGGTGTCAGCGCCGGGGAGCTGTTTTTT
TRBJ2-3,TRBV7-8,many,17,TRBD1,CASSLVRDRGREDTQYF,TGTGCCAGCAGCTTAGTGAGGGACAGGGGGCGTGAAGATACGCAGTATTTT
TRBJ2-1,TRBV6-2/TRBV6-3,.,15,.,CASSYRGASYNEQFF,TGTGCCAGCAGTTACCGGGGGGCTTCCTACAATGAGCAGTTCTTC
TRBJ2-2,TRBV7-9,.,13,.,CASSLSETGELFF,TGTGCCAGCAGCTTATCCGAGACCGGGGAGCTGTTTTTT